This T cell receptor (beta chain) was captured in a study of OX40 agonist ivuxolimab in advanced cancers. Turning to the study itself: Patients received the agonistic anti-OX40 (CD134) antibody ivuxolimab. Broader study findings: Which antigen the expanded peripheral T cells recognized is unknown. Expanded clones were, on average, more numerous among CD8+ T cells than CD4+.

Concerning this clone: What it binds is not known. One end of the junction does not line up with germline, which may come from a read error.

Clones were read by immunoSEQ multiplex PCR, and TCRdb kept only the in-frame ones, dropping some. This table has around 60,000 clones, about 91% appearing once. The sequencing here drew on CD4+ or CD8+ T cells sorted from blood, taken in a trial of the OX40 agonist ivuxolimab. The sequence came from an adult with an advanced solid tumor such as melanoma, head and neck, liver or kidney cancer.

CDR3 region: CASSLSGVPGDEQFF. The CDR3 nucleotides read TGTGCTAGCAGCTTATCAGGGGTCCCCGGCGATGAGCAGTTCTTC. The V and J genes are TRBV7-7 and TRBJ2-1; D is possibly TRBD1 (6 bases). This CDR3 region has 15 residues. Germline V gene sequence: CDR1 SSHAT, CDR2 FNYEAQ (reference sequence).